This T cell receptor (beta chain) was captured by sequencing in a study of control samples from healthy donors and cancer patients (TCRdb year 2020). The CDR3 holds 12 amino acids from the cysteine to the phenylalanine. CDR3 DNA is the only sequence kept; it has 36 bases, read in frame from the first base. The V and J ends are trimmed by 4 bases and 5 bases, leaving 8 bases between them. The library was produced with the immunoSEQ multiplex PCR assay. In its TCRdb copy, this immuneACCESS table keeps in-frame sequences only and misses some clones. Where compared with another copy, unresolved V genes explain less than half of these, and the others have no known cause. This sample comprises roughly 150,000 clones, nearly 95% of them detected only once. The ten top clones hold about 2.4% of the sample. On this clone itself: Its antigen specificity is not known. The sample holds no much larger clone one base away, and base qualities are not on file.

The receptor was derived from a man in his forties or fifties in good health. This chain joins TRBV12-3 or TRBV12-4 to TRBJ1-1, with the D gene too uncertain to name. Sequences were obtained from blood. The nucleotides read TGTGCCAGCAGTTCCCAATGGACTGAAGCTTTCTTT. Protein translation: CASSSQWTEAFF.